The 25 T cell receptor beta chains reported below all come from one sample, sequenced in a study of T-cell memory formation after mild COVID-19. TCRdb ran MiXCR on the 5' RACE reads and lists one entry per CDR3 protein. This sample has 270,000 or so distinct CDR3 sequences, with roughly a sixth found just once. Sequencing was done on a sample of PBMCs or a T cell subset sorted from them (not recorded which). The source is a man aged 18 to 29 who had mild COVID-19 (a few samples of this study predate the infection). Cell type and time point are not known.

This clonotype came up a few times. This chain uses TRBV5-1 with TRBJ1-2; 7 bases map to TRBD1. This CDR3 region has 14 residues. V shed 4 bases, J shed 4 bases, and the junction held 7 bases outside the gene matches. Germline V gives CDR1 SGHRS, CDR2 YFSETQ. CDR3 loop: CASSLPGQFYGYTF. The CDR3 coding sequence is TGCGCCAGCAGCCTGCCGGGACAGTTCTATGGCTACACCTTC. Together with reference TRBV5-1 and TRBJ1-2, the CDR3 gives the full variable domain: KAGVTQTPRYLIKTRGQQVTLSCSPISGHRSVSWYQQTPGQGLQFLFEYFSETQRNKGNFPGRFSGRQFSNSRSEMNVSTLELGDSALYLCASSLPGQFYGYTFGSGTRLTVV.

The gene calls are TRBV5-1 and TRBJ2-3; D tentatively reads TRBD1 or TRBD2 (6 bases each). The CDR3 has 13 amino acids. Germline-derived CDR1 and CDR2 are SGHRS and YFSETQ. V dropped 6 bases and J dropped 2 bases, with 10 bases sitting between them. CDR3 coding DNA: TGCGCCAGCACAAGGGGGGACACAGATACGCAGTATTTT. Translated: CASTRGDTDTQYF.

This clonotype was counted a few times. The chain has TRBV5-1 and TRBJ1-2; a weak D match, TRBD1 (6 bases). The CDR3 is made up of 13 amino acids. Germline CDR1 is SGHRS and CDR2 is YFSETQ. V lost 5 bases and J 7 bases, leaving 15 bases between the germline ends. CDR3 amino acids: CASRIDRSTGYTF. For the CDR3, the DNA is TGCGCCAGCAGAATTGACAGGTCCACTGGCTACACCTTC.

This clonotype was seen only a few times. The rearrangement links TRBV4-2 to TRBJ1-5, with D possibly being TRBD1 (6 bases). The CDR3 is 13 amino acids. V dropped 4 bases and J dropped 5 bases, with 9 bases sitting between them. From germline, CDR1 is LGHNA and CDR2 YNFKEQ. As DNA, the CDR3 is TGTGCCAGCAGCCGTTCAGGGGATCAGCCCCAGCATTTT. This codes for CASSRSGDQPQHF.

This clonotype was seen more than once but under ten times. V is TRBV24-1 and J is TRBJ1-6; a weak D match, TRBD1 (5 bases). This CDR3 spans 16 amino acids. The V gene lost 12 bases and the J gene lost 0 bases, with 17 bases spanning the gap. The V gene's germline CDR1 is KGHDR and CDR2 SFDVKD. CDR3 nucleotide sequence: TGTGCCGCCGATAGGGGCCTGAGCTCCTATAATTCACCCCTCCACTTT. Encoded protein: CAADRGLSSYNSPLHF.

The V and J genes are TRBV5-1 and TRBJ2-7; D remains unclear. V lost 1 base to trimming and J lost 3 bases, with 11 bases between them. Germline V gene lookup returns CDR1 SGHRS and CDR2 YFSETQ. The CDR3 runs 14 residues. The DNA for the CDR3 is TGCGCCAGCAGCTTGTACCCACAGTTCTACGAGCAGTACTTC. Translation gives CASSLYPQFYEQYF.

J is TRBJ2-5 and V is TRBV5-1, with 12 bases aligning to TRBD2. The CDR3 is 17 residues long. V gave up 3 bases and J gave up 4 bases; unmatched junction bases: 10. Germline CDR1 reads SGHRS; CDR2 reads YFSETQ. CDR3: CASSSLTSGGFGETQYF. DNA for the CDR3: TGCGCCAGCAGCTCATTAACTAGCGGGGGGTTTGGAGAGACCCAGTACTTC.

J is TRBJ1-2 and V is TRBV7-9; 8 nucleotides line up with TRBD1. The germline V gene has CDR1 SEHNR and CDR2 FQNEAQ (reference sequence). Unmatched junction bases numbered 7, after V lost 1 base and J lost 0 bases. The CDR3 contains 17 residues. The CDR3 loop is CASSLVPGTGTNYGYTF. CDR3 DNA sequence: TGTGCCAGCAGCTTAGTTCCCGGGACAGGCACTAACTATGGCTACACCTTC.

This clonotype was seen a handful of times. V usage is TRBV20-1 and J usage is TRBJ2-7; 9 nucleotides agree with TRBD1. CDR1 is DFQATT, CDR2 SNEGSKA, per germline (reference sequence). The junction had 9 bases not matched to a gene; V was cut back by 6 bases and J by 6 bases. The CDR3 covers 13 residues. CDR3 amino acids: CSAAGTGRLEQYV. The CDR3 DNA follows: TGCAGTGCGGCTGGGACAGGGCGGCTCGAGCAGTACGTC.

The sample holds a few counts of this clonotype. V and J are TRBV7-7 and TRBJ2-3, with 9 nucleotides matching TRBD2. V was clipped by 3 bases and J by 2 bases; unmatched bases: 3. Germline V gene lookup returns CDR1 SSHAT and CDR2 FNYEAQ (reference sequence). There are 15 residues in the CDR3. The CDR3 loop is CASSLLAGHTDTQYF. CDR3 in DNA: TGTGCCAGCAGCTTGCTAGCGGGGCACACAGATACGCAGTATTTT.

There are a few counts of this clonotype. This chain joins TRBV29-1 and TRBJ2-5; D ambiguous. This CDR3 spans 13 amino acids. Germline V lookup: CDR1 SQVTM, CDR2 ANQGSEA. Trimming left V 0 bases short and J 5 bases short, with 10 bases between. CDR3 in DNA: TGCAGCGTTGAAGATAACTTTGGGGAGACCCAGTACTTC. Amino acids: CSVEDNFGETQYF.

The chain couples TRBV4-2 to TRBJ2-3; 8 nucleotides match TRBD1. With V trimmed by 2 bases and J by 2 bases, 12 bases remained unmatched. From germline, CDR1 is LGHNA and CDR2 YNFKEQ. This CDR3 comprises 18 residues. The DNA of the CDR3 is TGTGCCAGCAGCCAAATCCTTCGACAGGGGACCTCCACAGATACGCAGTATTTT. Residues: CASSQILRQGTSTDTQYF.

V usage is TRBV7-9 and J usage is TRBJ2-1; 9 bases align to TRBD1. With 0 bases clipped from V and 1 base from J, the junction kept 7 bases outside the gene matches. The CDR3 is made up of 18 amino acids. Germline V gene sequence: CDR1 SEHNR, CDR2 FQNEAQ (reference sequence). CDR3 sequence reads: CASSLAAQGAKSYNEQFF. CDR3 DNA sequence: TGTGCCAGCAGCTTAGCCGCACAGGGGGCTAAGTCCTACAATGAGCAGTTCTTC.

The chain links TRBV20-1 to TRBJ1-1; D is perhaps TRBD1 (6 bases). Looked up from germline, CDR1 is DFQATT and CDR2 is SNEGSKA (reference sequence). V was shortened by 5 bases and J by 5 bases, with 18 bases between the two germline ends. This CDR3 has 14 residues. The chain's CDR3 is CSALRGGMGTEAFF. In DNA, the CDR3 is TGCAGTGCTTTAAGGGGGGGCATGGGGACTGAAGCTTTCTTT.

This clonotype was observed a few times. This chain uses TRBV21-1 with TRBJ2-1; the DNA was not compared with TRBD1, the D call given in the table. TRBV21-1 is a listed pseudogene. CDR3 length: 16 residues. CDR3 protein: CASSASGRDKNNEQFF. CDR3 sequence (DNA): TGTGCCAGCAGCGCCAGTGGTAGGGACAAAAACAATGAGCAGTTCTTC.

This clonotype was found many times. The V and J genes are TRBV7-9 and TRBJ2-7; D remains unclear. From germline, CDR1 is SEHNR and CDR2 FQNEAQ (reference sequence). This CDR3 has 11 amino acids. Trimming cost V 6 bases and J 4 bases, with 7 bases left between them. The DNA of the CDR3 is TGTGCCAGCAGTAACCGTTACGAGCAGTACTTC. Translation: CASSNRYEQYF.

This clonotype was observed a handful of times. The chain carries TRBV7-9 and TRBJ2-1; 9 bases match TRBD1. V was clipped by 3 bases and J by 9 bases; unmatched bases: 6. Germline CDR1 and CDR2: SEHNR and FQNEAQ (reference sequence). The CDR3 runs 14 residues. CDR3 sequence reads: CASSFGQGSTEQFF. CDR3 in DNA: TGTGCCAGCAGCTTCGGACAGGGGAGTACTGAGCAGTTCTTC.

CDR3 protein: CASSLSTGTNEKLFF. The CDR3, as DNA: TGCGCCAGCAGCTTATCGACAGGGACTAATGAAAAACTGTTTTTT. The J gene is TRBJ1-4, the V gene TRBV5-1; 7 bases are a match to TRBD1. V was clipped by 2 bases and J by 2 bases; unmatched bases: 3. There are 15 residues in the CDR3. Per the germline V gene, CDR1 is SGHRS and CDR2 is YFSETQ.

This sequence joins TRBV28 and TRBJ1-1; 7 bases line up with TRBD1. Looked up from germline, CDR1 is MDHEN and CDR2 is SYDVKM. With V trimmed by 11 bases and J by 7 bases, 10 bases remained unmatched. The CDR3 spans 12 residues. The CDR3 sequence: CAGGGDSDEAFF. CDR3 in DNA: TGTGCCGGGGGGGGGGACAGCGATGAAGCTTTCTTT.

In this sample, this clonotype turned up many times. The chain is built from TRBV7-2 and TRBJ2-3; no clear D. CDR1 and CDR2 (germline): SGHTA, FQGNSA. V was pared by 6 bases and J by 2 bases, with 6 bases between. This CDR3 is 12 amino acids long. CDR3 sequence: CASRPYTDTQYF. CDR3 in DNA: TGTGCCAGCAGGCCTTACACAGATACGCAGTATTTT.

The CDR3 loop is CATSRDWGAGYNEQFF. As DNA, the CDR3 is TGTGCCACCAGCAGAGATTGGGGGGCTGGCTACAATGAGCAGTTCTTC. The V gene is TRBV15, the J gene TRBJ2-1; perhaps D is TRBD1 or TRBD2 (6 bases each). This CDR3 contains 16 residues. Germline V gene data show CDR1 as LNHNV and CDR2 as YYDKDF (reference sequence). Trimming removed 0 bases from V and 3 bases from J, with 12 bases in between.

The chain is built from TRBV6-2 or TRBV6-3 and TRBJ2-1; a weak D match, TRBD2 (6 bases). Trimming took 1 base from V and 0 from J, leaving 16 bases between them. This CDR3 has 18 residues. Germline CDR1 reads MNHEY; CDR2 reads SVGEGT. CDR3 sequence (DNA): TGTGCCAGCAGTTACTTGGCGGGGTCCTCGAGCTCCTACAATGAGCAGTTCTTC. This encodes CASSYLAGSSSSYNEQFF.

The CDR3 bases are TGTGCCAGCAGTTCCGTGTCCCGGGGCTATGGCTACACCTTC. It specifies CASSSVSRGYGYTF. The chain carries TRBV12-3 or TRBV12-4 and TRBJ1-2; unclear D gene. Trimming cost V 4 bases and J 4 bases, with 13 bases left between them. The CDR3 length is 14 residues.

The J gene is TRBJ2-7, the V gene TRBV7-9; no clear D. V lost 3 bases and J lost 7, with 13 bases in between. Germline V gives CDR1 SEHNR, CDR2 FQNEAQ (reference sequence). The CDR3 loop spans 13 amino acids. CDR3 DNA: TGTGCCAGCAGCTTTGCACGTTCGAGGGAGCAGTACTTC. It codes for CASSFARSREQYF.

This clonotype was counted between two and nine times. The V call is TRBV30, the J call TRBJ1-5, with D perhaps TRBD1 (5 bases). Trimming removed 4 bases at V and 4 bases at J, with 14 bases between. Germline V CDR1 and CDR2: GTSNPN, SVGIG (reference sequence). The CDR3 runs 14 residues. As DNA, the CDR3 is TGTGCCTGGACCAAGGGGAACCGGAATCAGCCCCAGCATTTT. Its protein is CAWTKGNRNQPQHF.